This TCR beta chain was observed in a study of cytomegalovirus exposure and HLA in healthy donors. The study ran its PCR with 60 Vbeta and 13 Jbeta primers. Only in-frame clones appear in the TCRdb table, and some are missing; sequencing was by immunoSEQ multiplex PCR. The top ten hold 0.95% to 1.5% of the sample, which has tens of thousands of clones, 65% to 85% seen once. Sequencing was carried out using PBMCs. The clonotype originates from a girl aged 2 to 9 in good health and CMV-seropositive.

The CDR3 loop reads CASSLQRVGHNEQFF. The CDR3 DNA follows: TGTGCCAGCAGCCTTCAGCGGGTAGGACACAATGAGCAGTTCTTC. V usage is TRBV2 and J usage is TRBJ2-1, with a possible D match to TRBD2 (6 bases). The V end was cut by 6 bases, the J end by 5 bases, with 17 bases between. The CDR3 has 15 residues. The V gene's germline CDR1 is SNHLY and CDR2 FYNNEI.